This TCR beta chain was captured in a study of chemoradiotherapy in HPV16-positive cancers. On the study more broadly: Candidate HPV-specific clones and shared TCR motifs came from two HPV16-positive patients.

TCRdb's copy holds only in-frame clones and misses some; the assay was immunoSEQ multiplex PCR. The data hold about 35,000 clones, with around 92% observed a single time. This CDR3 is built from 15 residues. Germline CDR1 and CDR2: MNHEY and SMNVEV (reference sequence). V dropped 5 bases and J dropped 4; count of bases not matched to a gene: 8. Study observations and caveats: Non-HPV-specific T cells did not expand in tumors during treatment, whereas candidate HPV-specific clones and E7-related motifs did. HPV-responsive T-cell expansion during chemoradiotherapy was linked to improved recurrence-free survival in HPV16-positive patients.

A remark on this clone: Its antigen is unknown.

Over chemoradiotherapy, repertoires were sampled more than once. This clonotype was sampled from a human donor with HPV-associated anogenital cancer. Sequencing used blood, obtained from a patient who underwent chemoradiotherapy. V usage is TRBV27 and J usage is TRBJ1-3; 7 positions match TRBD1. The CDR3 DNA follows: TGTGCCAGCAGTCCCCGAGACAGGGCGGGAAACACCATATATTTT. Translated, it gives CASSPRDRAGNTIYF.